This TCR beta chain came from a study of blood T cells in healthy people across ages. As to this clonotype: Its matching antigen is unknown.

A J-beta primer mix and a sample-barcoded 5' primer were used in a second PCR of about 6 to 12 cycles. TCRdb fed the 5' RACE reads into MiXCR, producing one record per CDR3 protein. The sample yields about 760,000 distinct CDR3 sequences, more than 55% seen once. Study-wide results and limits: While age rose, TCR beta diversity per million T cells dropped in a roughly linear way. It was the long-lived donors that had more naive CD4+ cells and higher diversity than aged donors.

Sequencing input: blood. The clonotype originates from a man in his forties or fifties in good health.

The CDR3 DNA is TGTGCCAGCAGCTTAGCGGCGGGATACGGGGTGACCTACGAGCAGTACTTC. Translating it yields CASSLAAGYGVTYEQYF. The rearrangement uses TRBV7-6 and TRBJ2-7; tentative D call: TRBD2 (6 bases). Germline values: CDR1 SGHVS, CDR2 FNYEAQ. CDR3 size: 17 residues. Between the trimmed V and J ends, which lost 0 bases and 2 bases, there was a span of 17 bases.